Below are 28 T cell receptor beta chains sequenced from a single sample in a study of patients and donors after allogeneic stem cell transplantation. Via MiXCR, TCRdb re-called the RT-PCR reads, giving one row per CDR3 protein. The table records hundreds of thousands of distinct CDR3 sequences, 16% of them present only once. The specimen sequenced was blood, either unsorted or a sorted T cell fraction (not recorded which). The receptors originated from a human donor who was either an allogeneic HSCT recipient or a stem cell or donor lymphocyte infusion donor (not recorded which). It is not recorded whose cells these are; they may come from a transplant donor.

The chain links TRBV6-2 or TRBV6-3 to TRBJ2-1; 7 bases are a match to TRBD2. CDR1 and CDR2 from the germline V gene are MNHEY and SVGEGT. Losses at the gene ends were 2 bases for V and 6 bases for J; bases not matched to a gene: 4. This CDR3 has 14 amino acids. As DNA, the CDR3 is TGTGCCAGCAGTTACGGGGACTACCTCAATGAGCAGTTCTTC. Translation gives CASSYGDYLNEQFF.

The chain recombines TRBV11-2 with TRBJ2-3; 13 bases are shared with TRBD2. CDR3 size: 19 residues. Per the germline V gene, CDR1 is SGHAT and CDR2 is FQNNGV. The V segment lost 3 bases and the J segment 5 bases; nucleotides outside the gene matches: 14. The CDR3 DNA follows: TGTGCCAGCAGCTTCAGGACTTTGGGACTAGCGGGATATATAGATACGCAGTATTTT. Its protein is CASSFRTLGLAGYIDTQYF.

This clonotype has a handful of counts. The V call is TRBV5-6, the J call TRBJ2-1, with TRBD2 identical over 12 bases. CDR1 SGHDT and CDR2 YYEEEE come from the germline V gene. The CDR3 covers 16 residues. J gave up 7 bases and V 0 bases, and 5 bases lay outside the gene matches. CDR3 amino acids: CASSLGTSGVLNEQFF. The CDR3 nucleotides are TGTGCCAGCAGCTTGGGGACTAGCGGGGTGTTGAATGAGCAGTTCTTC.

The CDR3 sequence is CASSFGATTEQYF. The CDR3 DNA reads as TGTGCCAGCAGCTTCGGGGCTACGACCGAGCAGTACTTC. The J gene is TRBJ2-7, the V gene TRBV7-2; tentatively, D is TRBD1 or TRBD2 (5 bases each). Trimming left V 3 bases short and J 6 bases short, with 12 bases between. Germline CDR1 is SGHTA and CDR2 is FQGNSA. The CDR3 is 13 amino acids.

The chain combines TRBV2 with TRBJ2-5; D gene unclear. CDR1 and CDR2 from the germline V gene are SNHLY and FYNNEI. The V end was cut by 1 base, the J end by 5 bases, with 8 bases between. This CDR3 spans 13 amino acids. CDR3 protein: CASSEDLEETQYF. For the CDR3, the DNA is TGTGCCAGCAGTGAAGATTTAGAGGAGACCCAGTACTTC.

This clonotype appeared once. V is TRBV20-1 and J is TRBJ2-7, with D possibly being TRBD1 (6 bases). Trimming shortened V by 4 bases and J by 0 bases, and 10 bases separated the two germline ends. Germline V gives CDR1 DFQATT, CDR2 SNEGSKA (reference sequence). CDR3 length equals 13 residues. Written as DNA, the CDR3 is TGCAGTGCTATGACAGGAGCCTCCTACGAGCAGTACTTC. It is translated as CSAMTGASYEQYF.

This clonotype has just a few counts. V usage is TRBV12-3 or TRBV12-4 and J usage is TRBJ2-7; D not certain. The CDR3 spans 13 residues. Trimming stripped 0 bases from V and 12 bases from J, with 15 bases between. CDR3 nucleotide sequence: TGTGCCAGCAGTTTAGCTCCCGGGCCCAGCGTGTACTTC. Protein product: CASSLAPGPSVYF.

The chain couples TRBV29-1 to TRBJ1-2; no reliable D call. Trimming took off 4 bases at V and 3 bases at J, with 9 bases between the two ends. Germline CDR1 reads SQVTM; CDR2 reads ANQGSEA. CDR3 length: 12 residues. DNA of the CDR3: TGCAGCGTTGTAGTATCCGACTATGGCTACACCTTC. Residues: CSVVVSDYGYTF.

The chain links TRBV6-5 to TRBJ1-4; TRBD1 might be the D (6 bases). CDR1 is MNHEY and CDR2 is SVGAGI in the germline V gene. Trimming stripped 6 bases from V and 7 bases from J, with 9 bases between. The CDR3 runs to 12 residues. The CDR3 region is CASRQGGEKLFF. The CDR3 DNA reads as TGTGCCAGCAGACAGGGAGGTGAAAAACTGTTTTTT.

CDR3 DNA: TGTGCCAGCAGCGGACGAGGGACATTCACTAATCAGCCCCAGCATTTT. It is translated as CASSGRGTFTNQPQHF. This chain joins TRBV7-8 and TRBJ1-5; D might be TRBD1 (6 bases). There are 16 residues in the CDR3. Germline V CDR1 and CDR2: SGHVS, FQNEAQ. Trimming pared 5 bases from V and 4 bases from J, leaving 18 bases between.

This clonotype was counted a few times. The V call is TRBV5-1, the J call TRBJ1-1; 7 bases match TRBD1. Germline lookup yields CDR1 SGHRS and CDR2 YFSETQ. The CDR3 is 18 amino acids. Trimming at V came to 0 bases and at J to 8 bases, leaving 19 bases not matched to a gene. In DNA, the CDR3 is TGCGCCAGCAGCTTGGGGGGGTCGACAGGGAGAGGCCAGAGAGAAGCTTTCTTT. It codes for CASSLGGSTGRGQREAFF.

The gene calls are TRBV12-3 or TRBV12-4 and TRBJ2-7; no definite D call. V was trimmed by 5 bases and J by 4 bases, leaving 18 bases between them. This CDR3 spans 15 amino acids. In DNA form, the CDR3 reads TGTGCCAGCAGTCCCTCTGGCGGAATATCGTACGAGCAGTACTTC. Protein: CASSPSGGISYEQYF.

This clonotype was seen only a few times. The chain is built from TRBV19 and TRBJ2-2; the D gene is possibly TRBD2 (5 bases). V was trimmed by 4 bases and J by 6 bases, leaving 15 bases between them. There are 15 residues in the CDR3. Germline V CDR1 and CDR2: LNHDA, SQIVND (reference sequence). The CDR3: CASSTPRRAPGELFF. DNA for the CDR3: TGTGCCAGTAGTACCCCCCGGCGGGCGCCCGGGGAGCTGTTTTTT.

This clonotype was counted only a few times. The chain links TRBV6-5 to TRBJ1-2, with D possibly being TRBD1 (6 bases). V gave up 1 base and J gave up 8 bases, with 11 bases separating them. The CDR3 loop spans 13 amino acids. Germline V gives CDR1 MNHEY, CDR2 SVGAGI. The CDR3 DNA is TGTGCCAGCAGTTACTTAAGGGGGGAGGGCTACACCTTC. Residues: CASSYLRGEGYTF.

V gene TRBV29-1 combines with J gene TRBJ2-1; TRBD1 might be the D (5 bases). Between the trimmed V and J ends, which lost 3 bases and 1 base, there was a span of 7 bases. Germline V gene lookup returns CDR1 SQVTM and CDR2 ANQGSEA. The CDR3 totals 13 residues. The CDR3 coding sequence is TGCAGCGTTGACAGGGCGTCCTACAATGAGCAGTTCTTC. It codes for CSVDRASYNEQFF.

This clonotype came up a few times. The chain has TRBV4-3 and TRBJ2-7; TRBD2 might be the D (6 bases). The CDR3 length is 17 residues. The V gene lost 3 bases and the J gene lost 4 bases, with 22 bases spanning the gap. Germline assignment: CDR1 LGHNA and CDR2 YSLEER. The CDR3 spells CASSQGARHSGFYEQYF. The CDR3 coding sequence is TGCGCCAGCAGCCAGGGAGCGCGGCATAGCGGTTTTTACGAGCAGTACTTC.

This clonotype was picked up many times. V is TRBV10-3 and J is TRBJ2-5; a possible D gene is TRBD1 (6 bases). V lost 6 bases, J lost 2 bases, and 7 bases lay in between. The CDR3 extends over 12 amino acids. CDR1 ENHRY and CDR2 SYGVKD come from the germline V gene. The CDR3 nucleotides read TGTGCCATCAGCGGACAGCAAGAGACCCAGTACTTC. This encodes CAISGQQETQYF.

The CDR3: CASSFEGASQETQYF. The CDR3 nucleotides read TGTGCCAGCAGCTTTGAGGGGGCTTCCCAAGAGACCCAGTACTTC. The gene calls are TRBV7-2 and TRBJ2-5; 7 bases are a match to TRBD1. The CDR3 covers 15 residues. CDR1 SGHTA and CDR2 FQGNSA come from the germline V gene. The J segment lost 1 base and the V segment lost 3 bases, leaving 5 bases of the junction unmatched.

The gene calls are TRBV20-1 and TRBJ2-7; D is uncertain. The V end was cut by 0 bases, the J end by 7 bases, with 16 bases between. Germline CDR1 and CDR2: DFQATT and SNEGSKA (reference sequence). This CDR3 region has 14 residues. The CDR3 DNA is TGCAGTGCTAGAGATTCCTCCCGTTCGGGTGAGCAGTACTTC. It specifies CSARDSSRSGEQYF.

This clonotype occurred a few times. The chain carries TRBV27 and TRBJ2-1, with D possibly being TRBD2 (5 bases). Germline V gives CDR1 MNHEY, CDR2 SMNVEV (reference sequence). The CDR3 extends over 17 amino acids. V was trimmed by 5 bases and J by 2 bases, leaving 19 bases between them. Written as DNA, the CDR3 is TGTGCCAGCAGTCCCGACCCCCAGGACTTACCCTACAATGAGCAGTTCTTC. It is translated as CASSPDPQDLPYNEQFF.

This clonotype was counted only a few times. The CDR3 carries no conserved terminal phenylalanine or tryptophan, so it likely arises from a read error. It is unclear where the CDR3 begins or ends on the DNA, so no DNA is shown, and the CDR3 is as TCRdb lists it. The genes are TRBV3-1 and TRBJ2-3; the table's D call of TRBD2 was not tested on the DNA. Germline V gene data show CDR1 as LGHDT and CDR2 as YNNKEL (reference sequence). The CDR3 numbers 13 amino acids, ends counted. CDR3 sequence reads: CASSQKSGGPAEV.

This clonotype was recorded a few times. This chain connects TRBV9 to TRBJ2-1; 8 bases fit TRBD2. This CDR3 contains 14 residues. Trimming removed 0 bases from V and 6 bases from J; junction bases left unmatched: 2. Germline V gene lookup returns CDR1 SGDLS and CDR2 YYNGEE. The CDR3 spells CASSVAGGLNEQFF. The CDR3 nucleotides are TGTGCCAGCAGCGTAGCGGGGGGGCTCAATGAGCAGTTCTTC.

The rearrangement joins TRBV7-2 to TRBJ2-7; no clear D. The ends were cut back, 1 base at V and 0 bases at J, with 13 bases in the middle. Germline-derived CDR1 and CDR2 are SGHTA and FQGNSA. This CDR3 has 16 residues. The CDR3 reads CASSLGHARSSYEQYF. In DNA, the CDR3 is TGTGCCAGCAGCTTAGGGCACGCCAGGAGCTCCTACGAGCAGTACTTC. The variable domain in full, completed from reference TRBV7-2 and TRBJ2-7, reads GAGVSQSPSNKVTEKGKDVELRCDPISGHTALYWYRQSLGQGLEFLIYFQGNSAPDKSGLPSDRFSAERTGGSVSTLTIQRTQQEDSAVYLCASSLGHARSSYEQYFGPGTRLTVT.

CDR3 loop: CASCQGALIIRRTEAFF. The CDR3 nucleotides are TGTGCCAGCTGTCAGGGGGCGTTGATCATTAGGCGGACTGAAGCTTTCTTT. The chain recombines TRBV2 with TRBJ1-1; 8 positions agree with TRBD1. This CDR3 spans 17 amino acids. V was clipped by 8 bases and J by 5 bases; unmatched bases: 19. Per the germline V gene, CDR1 is SNHLY and CDR2 is FYNNEI.

The chain has TRBV11-2 and TRBJ2-1, with TRBD2 identical over 12 bases. The CDR3 length is 15 residues. With 4 bases clipped from V and 7 bases from J, the junction kept 5 bases outside the gene matches. The germline CDR1 and CDR2 sequences are SGHAT and FQNNGV. CDR3 coding DNA: TGTGCCAGCAGCTCCCGGCTAGCGGGAGGGAATGAGCAGTTCTTC. It translates to CASSSRLAGGNEQFF.

The V and J genes are TRBV29-1 and TRBJ1-4; D remains unclear. The CDR3 has 14 amino acids. Germline CDR1 and CDR2: SQVTM and ANQGSEA. V lost 6 bases and J 4 bases, leaving 15 bases between the germline ends. The CDR3 DNA reads TGCAGCGTCAGAACCGTGGATGTTAATGAAAAACTGTTTTTT. Its protein is CSVRTVDVNEKLFF.

The rearrangement uses TRBV18 and TRBJ2-3, with a possible D match to TRBD2 (5 bases). V lost 2 bases, J lost 5 bases, and 8 bases lay in between. The V gene's germline CDR1 is KGHSH and CDR2 LQKENI. The length of the CDR3 is 13 residues. This CDR3 is CASSPSGLDTQYF. The CDR3 DNA reads as TGTGCCAGCTCACCATCCGGACTAGATACGCAGTATTTT.

This clonotype showed up just a few times. This CDR3 is CASSYLFSPRNTEAFF. For the CDR3, the DNA is TGTGCCAGCAGCTACCTTTTCTCCCCACGGAACACTGAAGCTTTCTTT. The chain carries TRBV21-1 and TRBJ1-1. TRBV21-1 has pseudogene status. The length of the CDR3 is 16 residues.